This T cell receptor beta chain appears in the sequencing data of a study of response to subunit inactivated influenza vaccine. Study results and caveats: The authors put forward the suggestion that each seasonal influenza vaccination may bring in only a limited number of new T cells.

Trimming removed 5 bases at V and 7 bases at J, with 11 bases between. The CDR3 has 13 residues. TCRdb reprocessed the RT-PCR reads via MiXCR and lists one record per CDR3 protein. The sample includes 600,000 to 700,000 distinct CDR3 sequences, 14% seen only once; the top ten take 7.5% to 8%. This clonotype was counted ten times or more. Its antigen is currently unknown. The chain is built from TRBV12-3 or TRBV12-4 and TRBJ1-4; D gene uncertain. The receptor was isolated from a man over 45 who received an inactivated influenza vaccine. This sample comprised PBMCs from blood, obtained 14 to 15 days before vaccination. CDR3 in DNA: TGTGCCAGCAGTCCCAGACATGGTGAAAAACTGTTTTTT. Its translation: CASSPRHGEKLFF.